What follows are 24 T cell receptor beta chains derived from one specimen sequenced in a study of shared clonotypes between healthy human individuals. It was CD45RO-negative cells, positively selected for CCR7, that made up naive CD8 cells, with terminally differentiated effector memory CD45RA+ cells excluded. Libraries were prepared by immunoSEQ multiplex PCR; TCRdb keeps only in-frame clonotypes and omits some of them. In the table there are 760,000 or so clones, roughly 96% of which are singletons. The sample taken for sequencing was naive CD8+ T cells sorted from blood. All receptors derive from a man in his thirties or forties in good health.

The V and J genes are TRBV5-1 and TRBJ2-7; 7 bases are shared with TRBD1. V lost 0 bases to trimming and J lost 3 bases; unmatched junction nucleotides: 6. Germline V gene sequence: CDR1 SGHRS, CDR2 YFSETQ. The length of the CDR3 is 15 residues. CDR3 DNA: TGCGCCAGCAGCTTGGGACAGGGCGTTTTCTACGAGCAGTACTTC. As protein: CASSLGQGVFYEQYF.

The chain links TRBV25-1 to TRBJ1-2, with a weak D call TRBD1 (6 bases). The CDR3 totals 14 residues. Between the trimmed V and J ends, which lost 1 base and 3 bases, there was a span of 9 bases. CDR1 is MGHDK and CDR2 is SYGVNS in the germline V gene. Here the CDR3 DNA reads TGTGCCAGCAGTGAATCTACAGGGTACTATGGCTACACCTTC. Protein: CASSESTGYYGYTF.

The chain uses TRBV7-9 and TRBJ1-5; no clear D gene. V was trimmed by 2 bases and J by 3 bases, leaving 14 bases between them. This CDR3 spans 16 amino acids. CDR1 SEHNR and CDR2 FQNEAQ come from the germline V gene (reference sequence). CDR3 residues: CASSLLDGTNNQPQHF. CDR3 nucleotides: TGTGCCAGCAGCTTACTGGACGGAACAAACAATCAGCCCCAGCATTTT.

The chain couples TRBV4-3 to TRBJ2-7; possible D gene TRBD1, 5 bases. The V and J ends lost 2 bases and 2 bases respectively, with 13 bases between them. The germline V gene encodes CDR1 LGHNA and CDR2 YSLEER. The CDR3 runs to 15 residues. The CDR3 nucleotides read TGCGCCAGCAGCCAAACCAGGGATTCCGCCTACGAGCAGTACTTC. It yields the protein CASSQTRDSAYEQYF.

CDR3 amino acids: CASSFSGTLEQYF. DNA of the CDR3: TGTGCCAGCAGCTTCAGCGGGACCCTCGAGCAGTACTTC. The chain is built from TRBV7-9 and TRBJ2-7, with 7 bases aligning to TRBD2. This CDR3 contains 13 residues. V shed 3 bases and J 6 bases; nucleotides not matched to a gene: 5. The V gene's germline CDR1 is SEHNR and CDR2 FQNEAQ (reference sequence).

CDR3: CASSQVGISYEQYF. The CDR3 DNA follows: TGTGCCAGCAGCCAAGTAGGAATTTCCTACGAGCAGTACTTC. This chain joins TRBV14 and TRBJ2-7; D is uncertain. V gave up 1 base and J gave up 1 base, with 8 bases separating them. CDR3 length equals 14 residues. The germline CDR1 and CDR2 sequences are SGHDN and FVKESK.

This clone appeared a single time. Written as DNA, the CDR3 is TGTGCCAGCTCACCGGGGGGCGACGGGTATCGGTATGGCTACACCTTC. Its protein is CASSPGGDGYRYGYTF. This chain connects TRBV18 to TRBJ1-2; D might be TRBD1 (6 bases). The CDR3 runs to 16 residues. CDR1 is KGHSH, CDR2 LQKENI, per germline. With 3 bases removed from V and 5 bases from J, the gap between germline ends came to 19 bases.

This rearrangement joins TRBV4-1 to TRBJ2-2; 11 bases agree with TRBD2. Trimming cost V 2 bases and J 4 bases; bases outside gene matches: 3. Germline assignment: CDR1 MGHRA and CDR2 YSYEKL. The CDR3 length is 16 residues. The CDR3 spells CASSQLGTSGTGELFF. CDR3 DNA sequence: TGCGCCAGCAGCCAATTAGGGACTAGCGGCACCGGGGAGCTGTTTTTT.

The chain combines TRBV29-1 with TRBJ2-1; possibly TRBD1 for D (6 bases). Germline V CDR1 and CDR2: SQVTM, ANQGSEA. The V end lost 5 bases, the J end lost 7 bases, and 12 bases lay between the germline ends. There are 12 residues in the CDR3. The CDR3 is CSVNREWNEQFF. In DNA, the CDR3 is TGCAGCGTTAACAGGGAGTGGAATGAGCAGTTCTTC.

The chain carries TRBV28 and TRBJ2-5, with D possibly called TRBD1 or TRBD2 (6 bases each). Germline loops: CDR1 MDHEN, CDR2 SYDVKM. Trimming removed 8 bases at V and 2 bases at J, with 21 bases between. The CDR3 is 16 amino acids. CDR3 sequence: CASGGQGSALQETQYF. In DNA, the CDR3 is TGTGCCAGCGGGGGGCAGGGGTCAGCTCTTCAAGAGACCCAGTACTTC.

This sequence joins TRBV6-5 and TRBJ2-7; the D gene is possibly TRBD2 (5 bases). Germline CDR1 reads MNHEY; CDR2 reads SVGAGI. The CDR3 length is 14 residues. Trimming removed 2 bases at V and 7 bases at J, with 15 bases between. The CDR3 loop reads CASSYNGESREQYF. CDR3 sequence (DNA): TGTGCCAGCAGTTACAACGGGGAATCTCGGGAGCAGTACTTC.

V usage is TRBV28 and J usage is TRBJ2-7; D is tentatively TRBD1 or TRBD2 (5 bases each). CDR1 MDHEN and CDR2 SYDVKM come from the germline V gene. The V and J ends lost 7 bases and 0 bases respectively, with 13 bases between them. CDR3 length equals 14 residues. CDR3 in amino acids: CASTGTPSSYEQYF. The CDR3 DNA sequence: TGTGCCAGCACAGGGACGCCGAGCTCCTACGAGCAGTACTTC.

This rearrangement joins TRBV6-1 to TRBJ2-7, with D possibly matching TRBD2 (7 bases). Looked up from germline, CDR1 is MNHNS and CDR2 is SASEGT. The CDR3 sequence is 16 residues long. The V end was cut by 4 bases, the J end by 3 bases, with 19 bases between. The CDR3 loop reads CASSVGGPYEVYEQYF. Written as DNA, the CDR3 is TGTGCCAGCAGTGTGGGGGGGCCCTACGAGGTCTACGAGCAGTACTTC.

The chain uses TRBV28 and TRBJ2-7; D possibly corresponds to TRBD1 (6 bases). V was cut by 1 base and J by 4 bases, with 11 bases left in between. Per the germline V gene, CDR1 is MDHEN and CDR2 is SYDVKM. CDR3 length: 14 residues. The CDR3 DNA is TGTGCCAGCAGTTTATATGGGACAAGATACGAGCAGTACTTC. Its protein is CASSLYGTRYEQYF.

A note on this clone: Different DNA sequences within this sample yield the same CDR3. The chain joins TRBV6-5 to TRBJ2-2; D gene uncertain. Trimming left V 0 bases short and J 6 bases short, with 2 bases between. Germline V gives CDR1 MNHEY, CDR2 SVGAGI. The length of the CDR3 is 12 residues. The CDR3: CASSYSAGELFF. CDR3 bases: TGTGCCAGCAGTTACTCCGCCGGGGAGCTGTTTTTT.

This chain connects TRBV28 to TRBJ2-7, with 7 bases that match TRBD1. The CDR3 runs to 14 residues. CDR1 is MDHEN, CDR2 SYDVKM, per germline. V lost 2 bases, J lost 2 bases, and 3 bases stayed unmatched. The CDR3 DNA reads TGTGCCAGCAGTTTACCCGGGACAGCCTACGAGCAGTACTTC. Its protein product is CASSLPGTAYEQYF.

The rearrangement links TRBV14 to TRBJ2-2; 7 positions agree with TRBD1. This CDR3 region has 15 residues. Per germline, CDR1 SGHDN and CDR2 FVKESK. V was pared by 2 bases and J by 4 bases, with 4 bases of the junction left unmatched. CDR3 nucleotides: TGTGCCAGCAGCCAACGGGACAGCCTCACCGGGGAGCTGTTTTTT. This sequence encodes CASSQRDSLTGELFF.

V is TRBV6-5 and J is TRBJ2-7, with TRBD1 as a possible D gene (5 bases). Trimming left V 3 bases short and J 3 bases short, with 12 bases between. Per germline, CDR1 MNHEY and CDR2 SVGAGI. The CDR3 covers 14 residues. The CDR3 DNA is TGTGCCAGCAGTTATTTTCCAGGGCTCTACGAGCAGTACTTC. It is translated as CASSYFPGLYEQYF.

The chain joins TRBV28 to TRBJ2-7; maybe TRBD2 (6 bases). The CDR3 has 14 residues. Trimming took 3 bases from V and 3 from J, leaving 12 bases between them. Looked up from germline, CDR1 is MDHEN and CDR2 is SYDVKM. This chain's CDR3 is CASSFGTEIYEQYF. The CDR3 coding sequence is TGTGCCAGCAGTTTTGGGACTGAGATCTACGAGCAGTACTTC. Based on the CDR3 plus reference TRBV28 and TRBJ2-7, the full variable domain is DVKVTQSSRYLVKRTGEKVFLECVQDMDHENMFWYRQDPGLGLRLIYFSYDVKMKEKGDIPEGYSVSREKKERFSLILESASTNQTSMYLCASSFGTEIYEQYFGPGTRLTVT.

This clone was detected only once. V and J are TRBV9 and TRBJ1-2; possibly TRBD1 for D (6 bases). This CDR3 has 14 residues. Germline values: CDR1 SGDLS, CDR2 YYNGEE. V lost 4 bases and J 5 bases, leaving 15 bases between the germline ends. CDR3 sequence (DNA): TGTGCCAGCAGCCCCTGGGGGGCAGAGTATGGCTACACCTTC. Residues: CASSPWGAEYGYTF. Full variable domain (remainder filled in from reference TRBV9 and TRBJ1-2): DSGVTQTPKHLITATGQRVTLRCSPRSGDLSVYWYQQSLDQGLQFLIQYYNGEERAKGNILERFSAQQFPDLHSELNLSSLELGDSALYFCASSPWGAEYGYTFGSGTRLTVV.

The V gene is TRBV5-5, the J gene TRBJ1-1, with D maybe TRBD1 (5 bases). Germline lookup yields CDR1 SGHKS and CDR2 YYEKEE (reference sequence). Trimming shortened V by 2 bases and J by 5 bases, and 19 bases separated the two germline ends. The CDR3 spans 16 residues. The CDR3 sequence: CASSFGQGPVGTEAFF. The CDR3 nucleotides are TGTGCCAGCAGCTTTGGGCAGGGCCCGGTGGGTACTGAAGCTTTCTTT.

V and J are TRBV5-1 and TRBJ2-7; the D gene could be TRBD1 or TRBD2 (5 bases each). There are 19 residues in the CDR3. Per germline, CDR1 SGHRS and CDR2 YFSETQ. V lost 0 bases to trimming and J lost 0 bases, with 22 bases between them. CDR3 amino acids: CASSLVRGWGGPSSYEQYF. CDR3 in DNA: TGCGCCAGCAGCTTGGTTAGGGGCTGGGGCGGGCCGAGCTCCTACGAGCAGTACTTC.

J is TRBJ2-2 and V is TRBV4-3; 9 nucleotides line up with TRBD2. In germline, CDR1 is LGHNA, CDR2 YSLEER. CDR3 length: 18 amino acids. With 0 bases clipped from V and 6 bases from J, the junction kept 11 bases outside the gene matches. DNA of the CDR3: TGCGCCAGCAGCCAAGATCGGGTGATAGCGGGAGAGGCCGGGGAGCTGTTTTTT. Translated, it gives CASSQDRVIAGEAGELFF.

The chain uses TRBV2 and TRBJ2-7, with TRBD1 identical over 7 bases. Germline lookup yields CDR1 SNHLY and CDR2 FYNNEI. After removal of 5 bases from V and 4 bases from J, the junction contained 14 bases not matched to a gene. The CDR3 contains 16 residues. The CDR3 spells CASSQWGTDGSYEQYF. The CDR3 bases are TGTGCCAGCAGTCAGTGGGGGACAGATGGGTCGTACGAGCAGTACTTC.